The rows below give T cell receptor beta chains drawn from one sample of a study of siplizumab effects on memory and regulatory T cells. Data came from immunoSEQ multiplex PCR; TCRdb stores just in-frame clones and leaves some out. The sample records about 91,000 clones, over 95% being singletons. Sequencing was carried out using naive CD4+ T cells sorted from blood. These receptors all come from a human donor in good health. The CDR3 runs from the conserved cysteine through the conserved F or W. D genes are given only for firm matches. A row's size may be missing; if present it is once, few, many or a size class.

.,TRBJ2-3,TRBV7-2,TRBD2,CASSLDGGTADTQYF,TGTGCCAGCAGCTTAGACGGGGGGACCGCAGATACGCAGTATTTT
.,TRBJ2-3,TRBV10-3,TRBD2,CAISESGRDTDTQYF,TGTGCCATCAGTGAGTCTGGGAGGGACACAGATACGCAGTATTTT
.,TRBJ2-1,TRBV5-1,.,CASSDVRSNEQFF,TGCGCCAGCAGCGACGTCCGGAGCAATGAGCAGTTCTTC
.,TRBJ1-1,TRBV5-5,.,CASSFKDRDTEAFF,TGTGCCAGCAGCTTTAAGGACAGAGACACTGAAGCTTTCTTT
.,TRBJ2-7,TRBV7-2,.,CASSLGVTSPYEQYF,TGTGCCAGCAGCTTAGGTGTGACGTCCCCCTACGAGCAGTACTTC
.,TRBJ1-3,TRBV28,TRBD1,CASSLGQGIGNTIYF,TGTGCCAGCAGTTTGGGACAGGGGATCGGAAACACCATATATTTT
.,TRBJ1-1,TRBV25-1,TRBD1,CASSTGTGGSTEAFF,TGTGCCAGCAGTACCGGGACAGGGGGTAGCACTGAAGCTTTCTTT
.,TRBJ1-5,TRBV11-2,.,CASSLSAYSNQPQHF,TGTGCCAGCAGCTTGTCGGCATATAGCAATCAGCCCCAGCATTTT
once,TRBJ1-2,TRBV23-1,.,CASGALGAQSDGYTF,TGCGCCAGCGGGGCTCTTGGGGCGCAGTCTGATGGCTACACCTTC
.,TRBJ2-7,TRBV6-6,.,CASSREAREQYF,TGTGCCAGCAGCCGAGAGGCGAGGGAGCAGTACTTC
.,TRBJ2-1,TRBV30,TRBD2,CAWRRQGSGGAYEQFF,TGTGCCTGGCGCAGACAGGGTAGCGGGGGGGCCTATGAGCAGTTCTTC
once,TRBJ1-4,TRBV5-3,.,CARSPRQPNEKLFF,TGTGCCAGAAGCCCTAGACAGCCTAATGAAAAACTGTTTTTT
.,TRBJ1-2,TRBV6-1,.,CASERSSGNYGYTF,TGTGCCAGCGAACGATCATCAGGCAACTATGGCTACACCTTC
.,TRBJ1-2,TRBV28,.,CASSMERGSNYGYTF,TGTGCCAGCAGTATGGAGAGGGGGTCTAACTATGGCTACACCTTC
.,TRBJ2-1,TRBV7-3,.,CASSSGEGNEQFF,TGTGCCAGCAGCTCCGGGGAAGGGAATGAGCAGTTCTTC
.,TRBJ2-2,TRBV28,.,CASLGPAALGGELFF,TGTGCCAGCCTGGGACCCGCGGCGTTAGGGGGGGAGCTGTTTTTT
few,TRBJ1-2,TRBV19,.,CASSVETNYGYTF,TGTGCCAGTAGTGTCGAAACTAACTATGGCTACACCTTC
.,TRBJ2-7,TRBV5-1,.,CASSLGPGSEQYF,TGCGCCAGCAGCTTGGGGCCCGGCTCCGAGCAGTACTTC
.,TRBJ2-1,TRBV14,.,CASSQVRGIPSEQFF,TGTGCCAGCAGCCAAGTCCGGGGGATCCCCAGTGAGCAGTTCTTC
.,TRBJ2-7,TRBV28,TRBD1,CASSLPTGTAYF,TGTGCCAGCAGTCTACCCACCGGGACAGCGTACTTC
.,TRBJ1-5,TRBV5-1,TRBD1,CASSLASGQGHFSNQPQHF,TGCGCCAGCAGCTTGGCCTCGGGACAGGGACACTTTAGCAATCAGCCCCAGCATTTT
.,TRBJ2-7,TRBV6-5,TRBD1,CASSYGGQLSYEQYF,TGTGCCAGCAGTTACGGGGGACAGCTCTCCTACGAGCAGTACTTC
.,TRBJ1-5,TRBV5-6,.,CASSLAQGRVNQPQHF,TGTGCCAGCAGCTTGGCTCAGGGCAGGGTGAATCAGCCCCAGCATTTT
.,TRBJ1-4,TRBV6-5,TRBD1,CASRSTGPVEKLFF,TGTGCCAGCAGGTCGACAGGGCCTGTTGAAAAACTGTTTTTT
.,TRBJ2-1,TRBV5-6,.,CASSPGTGYNEQFF,TGTGCCAGCAGCCCCGGGACGGGGTACAATGAGCAGTTCTTC
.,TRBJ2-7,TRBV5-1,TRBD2,CASSSGLAGGVRYEQYF,TGCGCCAGCAGCTCAGGACTAGCGGGGGGAGTTCGCTACGAGCAGTACTTC
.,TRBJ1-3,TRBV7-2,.,CASSLAISGNTIYF,TGTGCCAGCAGCTTAGCAATATCGGGAAACACCATATATTTT
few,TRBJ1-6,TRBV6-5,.,CASTLGRYNSPLHF,TGTGCCAGCACTCTGGGACGGTATAATTCACCCCTCCACTTT
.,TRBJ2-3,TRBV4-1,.,CASSQAPLTGGTDTQYF,TGCGCCAGCAGCCAAGCTCCCCTAACGGGGGGCACAGATACGCAGTATTTT
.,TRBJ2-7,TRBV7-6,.,CASSLEGRVYEQYF,TGTGCCAGCAGCTTAGAAGGCAGGGTCTACGAGCAGTACTTC
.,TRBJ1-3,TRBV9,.,CASSGEPTGNTIYF,TGTGCCAGCAGCGGAGAGCCAACTGGAAACACCATATATTTT
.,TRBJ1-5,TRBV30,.,CALGRSNQPQHF,TGTGCCTTGGGCAGAAGCAATCAGCCCCAGCATTTT
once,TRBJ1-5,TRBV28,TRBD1,CASSWEGAGQPQHF,TGTGCCAGCAGCTGGGAGGGGGCCGGACAGCCCCAGCATTTT
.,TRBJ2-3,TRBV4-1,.,CASRPEQVTSTDTQYF,TGCGCCAGCAGACCCGAACAGGTCACTAGCACAGATACGCAGTATTTT
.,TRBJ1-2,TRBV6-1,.,CASREGYGYTF,TGTGCCAGCAGGGAGGGTTATGGCTACACCTTC
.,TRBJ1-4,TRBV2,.,CASVFGASEKLFF,TGTGCCAGCGTCTTCGGGGCTAGTGAAAAACTGTTTTTT
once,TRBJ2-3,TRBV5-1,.,CASSLEPTDTQYF,TGCGCCAGCAGCTTGGAACCAACAGATACGCAGTATTTT
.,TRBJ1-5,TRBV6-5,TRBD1,CASSPQGGGNQPQHF,TGTGCCAGCAGCCCTCAGGGGGGCGGCAATCAGCCCCAGCATTTT
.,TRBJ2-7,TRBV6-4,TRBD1,CASSPTGGGPYEQYF,TGTGCCAGCAGCCCGACAGGGGGCGGGCCCTACGAGCAGTACTTC
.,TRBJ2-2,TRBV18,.,CASSPTGRANTGELFF,TGTGCCAGCTCACCCACAGGCCGCGCGAACACCGGGGAGCTGTTTTTT
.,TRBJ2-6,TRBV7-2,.,CASSLQGRSSGANVLTF,TGTGCCAGCAGCTTACAGGGTAGAAGCTCTGGGGCCAACGTCCTGACTTTC
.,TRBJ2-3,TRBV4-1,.,CATQEGSLGRTDTQYF,TGCGCCACCCAGGAGGGGTCCTTAGGGCGCACAGATACGCAGTATTTT
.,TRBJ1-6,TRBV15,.,CATSSILGNSPLHF,TGTGCCACCAGCAGTATTTTAGGAAATTCACCCCTCCACTTT
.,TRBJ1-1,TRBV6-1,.,CASRVVNLNTEAFF,TGTGCCAGCAGGGTCGTTAACTTGAACACTGAAGCTTTCTTT
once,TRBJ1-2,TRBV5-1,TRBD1,CASSARTGGSHGYTF,TGCGCCAGCAGCGCGCGGACAGGGGGTTCCCATGGCTACACCTTC
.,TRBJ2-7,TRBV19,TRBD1,CASSPGTGGSYEQYF,TGTGCCAGTAGTCCAGGGACAGGGGGCTCCTACGAGCAGTACTTC
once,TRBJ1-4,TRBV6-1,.,CASRAPRAEKLFF,TGTGCCAGCAGGGCACCCCGGGCTGAAAAACTGTTTTTT
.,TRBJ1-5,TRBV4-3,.,CASSQEIQGGSNQPQHF,TGCGCCAGCAGCCAAGAGATACAGGGCGGTAGCAATCAGCCCCAGCATTTT
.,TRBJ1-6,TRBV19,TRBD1,CASSSGQGAYSPLHF,TGTGCCAGTAGTAGCGGACAGGGGGCCTATTCACCCCTCCACTTT
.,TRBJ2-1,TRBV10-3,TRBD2,CAISGLAGGTSSYNEQFF,TGTGCCATCAGTGGACTAGCGGGGGGGACTAGCTCCTACAATGAGCAGTTCTTC
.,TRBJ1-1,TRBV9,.,CASRRGVAGTEAFF,TGTGCCAGCAGGAGGGGGGTAGCGGGTACTGAAGCTTTCTTT
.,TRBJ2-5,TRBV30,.,CAWGPSPPWTQYF,TGTGCCTGGGGACCGTCTCCCCCATGGACCCAGTACTTC
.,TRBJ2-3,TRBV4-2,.,CASSQEIGSEGPDTQYF,TGTGCCAGCAGCCAAGAGATAGGGAGTGAGGGCCCAGATACGCAGTATTTT
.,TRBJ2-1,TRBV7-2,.,CASSRTNNEQFF,TGTGCCAGCAGCCGGACCAACAATGAGCAGTTCTTC